These T cell receptor beta chains were read from a single sample in a study of blood T cell repertoires in COVID-19. Some clones are missing from TCRdb's copy, which holds only in-frame ones; the method was immunoSEQ multiplex PCR. The sample consists of approximately 220,000 clones, roughly nine tenths of them appearing once. The source material was PBMCs or T cells enriched from blood (not recorded which). These receptor sequences come from a woman younger than 30 in a cohort exposed to, infected with or recovered from COVID-19 (not recorded which). The CDR3 runs from the conserved cysteine through the conserved F or W.

length | J | V | CDR3
14 | TRBJ1-1 | TRBV2 | CASTRQKMNTEAFF
12 | TRBJ2-7 | TRBV12-3/TRBV12-4 | CASSYRSYEQYF
15 | TRBJ1-1 | TRBV27 | CASSPLTGMNTEAFF
16 | TRBJ2-3 | TRBV7-8 | CASSSNTGVGTDTQYF
13 | TRBJ1-2 | TRBV19 | CASRLDRNYGYTF
14 | TRBJ1-4 | TRBV28 | CASSFQGANEKLFF
14 | TRBJ1-1 | TRBV6-5 | CASRDRVGDTEAFF
15 | TRBJ1-5 | TRBV6-2/TRBV6-3 | CASSTPGQGNQPQHF
15 | TRBJ1-3 | TRBV2 | CASSEESGLGNTIYF
10 | TRBJ1-4 | TRBV2 | CASGGEKLFF
16 | TRBJ2-7 | TRBV4-2 | CASSQVTPAAVLEQYF
15 | TRBJ1-1 | TRBV18 | CASSLLPPPTTEAFF
17 | TRBJ2-7 | TRBV11-3 | CASSSPFGGQSSYEQYF
14 | TRBJ1-3 | TRBV11-2 | CASRRGGPGNTIYF
13 | TRBJ2-5 | TRBV9 | CASSVAGGETQYF
15 | TRBJ2-1 | TRBV13 | CASSLGAGARSEQFF
14 | TRBJ2-2 | TRBV6-5 | CASRVTGGTGELFF
16 | TRBJ2-4 | TRBV18 | CASSPGLAGGGNIQYF
12 | TRBJ2-3 | TRBV5-6 | CASSKDGGTQYF
17 | TRBJ2-3 | TRBV6-1 | CASSEWGQGSGTDTQYF
15 | TRBJ2-1 | TRBV6-4 | CASSDSILAGNEQFF
13 | TRBJ1-4 | TRBV10-1 | CASSDQTNEKLFF
16 | TRBJ2-3 | TRBV7-9 | CASSFRPSGNTDTQYF
14 | TRBJ1-2 | TRBV11-1 | CASSLLTGEYGYTF
13 | TRBJ2-7 | TRBV15 | CATSRDRGHEQYF
13 | TRBJ2-7 | TRBV3-1/TRBV3-2 | CASSPSSHYEQYF
18 | TRBJ2-3 | TRBV2 | CASSEALSPNRFTDTQYF
13 | TRBJ1-1 | TRBV2 | CASTLGQEVEAFF
14 | TRBJ2-7 | TRBV19 | CASSTKLNSYEQYF
15 | TRBJ1-6 | TRBV19 | CASSILQGSNSPLHF
18 | TRBJ1-4 | TRBV27 | CASSSLGGKGTTNEKLFF
16 | TRBJ2-5 | TRBV24-1 | CATSESSGQGGETQYF
15 | TRBJ2-1 | TRBV9 | CASSARTGDYNEQFF
14 | TRBJ2-7 | TRBV28 | CASTRLGPSYEQYF
14 | TRBJ1-3 | TRBV28 | CATTGGGSGNTIYF
16 | TRBJ2-3 | TRBV4-2 | CASSQEETGSTDTQYF
19 | TRBJ1-1 | TRBV15 | CATSPRGGSPRSRWTEAFF
13 | TRBJ1-2 | TRBV3-1/TRBV3-2 | CASSQEGGIGYTF
17 | TRBJ2-3 | TRBV24-1 | CATSDLPSGGTTDTQYF
15 | TRBJ1-1 | TRBV28 | CASSVMSGLNTEAFF
14 | TRBJ2-7 | TRBV5-4 | CALGLGGGLNEQYF
12 | TRBJ1-2 | TRBV9 | CASSEGGYGYTF
13 | TRBJ2-3 | TRBV5-8 | CASSLGHADTQYF
17 | TRBJ2-4 | TRBV5-1 | CASSWWTGGSTKNIQYF
17 | TRBJ2-2 | TRBV9 | CASGPQGSLLNTGELFF
15 | TRBJ2-2 | TRBV28 | CASSLWGRDTGELFF
13 | TRBJ1-2 | TRBV6-5 | CASRTGIRYGYTF
15 | TRBJ1-1 | TRBV11-3 | CASSSQGSRDTEAFF
14 | TRBJ2-7 | TRBV4-1 | CASSQAVASYEQYF
16 | TRBJ1-1 | TRBV25-1 | CASSEQPGLPNTEAFF
16 | TRBJ2-7 | TRBV28 | CASSLGDRTVNYEQYF